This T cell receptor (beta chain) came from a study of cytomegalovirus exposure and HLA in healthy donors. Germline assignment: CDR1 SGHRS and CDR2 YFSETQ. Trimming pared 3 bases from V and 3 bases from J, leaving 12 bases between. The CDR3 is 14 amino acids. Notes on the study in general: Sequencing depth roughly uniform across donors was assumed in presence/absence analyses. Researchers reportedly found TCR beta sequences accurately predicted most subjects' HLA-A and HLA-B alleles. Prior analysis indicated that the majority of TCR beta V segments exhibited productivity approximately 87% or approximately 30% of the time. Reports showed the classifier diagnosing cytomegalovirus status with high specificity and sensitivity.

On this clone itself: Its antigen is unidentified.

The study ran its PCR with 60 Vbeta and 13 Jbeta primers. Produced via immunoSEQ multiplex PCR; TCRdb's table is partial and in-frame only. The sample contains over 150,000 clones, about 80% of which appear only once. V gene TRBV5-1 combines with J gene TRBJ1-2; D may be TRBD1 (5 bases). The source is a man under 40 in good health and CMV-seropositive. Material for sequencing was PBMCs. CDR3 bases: TGCGCCAGCAGCTCCCACCCGACAGACTATGGCTACACCTTC. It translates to CASSSHPTDYGYTF. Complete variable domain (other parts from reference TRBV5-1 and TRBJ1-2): KAGVTQTPRYLIKTRGQQVTLSCSPISGHRSVSWYQQTPGQGLQFLFEYFSETQRNKGNFPGRFSGRQFSNSRSEMNVSTLELGDSALYLCASSSHPTDYGYTFGSGTRLTVV.